This is a list of T cell receptor beta chains from one sample in a study of memory CD4+ T cells and cytomegalovirus serostatus. Profiling relied on immunoSEQ multiplex PCR, and the TCRdb table lists in-frame clones only, not all of them. The sample lists under 85,000 clones, under 80% occurring once. Sample: memory CD4+ T cells from blood. Source of these receptors: an adult in good health and CMV-seropositive. Both conserved end residues are part of each CDR3. The order of the fields is J gene, D gene, clone size, V gene, CDR3 protein, CDR3 DNA. D genes are given only for firm matches. Some rows mark clone size as missing; the rest say once, few, many or name a class of expanded clone.

>TRBJ1-1|NA|NA|TRBV11-2
CASSFDRFKAEAFF
TGTGCCAGCAGCTTCGACAGGTTTAAAGCTGAAGCTTTCTTT
>TRBJ2-6|NA|NA|TRBV19
CASSATGISSSGANVLTF
TGTGCCAGTAGTGCAACAGGGATATCCTCGAGCGGGGCCAACGTCCTGACTTTC
>TRBJ1-4|NA|NA|TRBV11-3
CASSARKAPNEKLFF
TGTGCCAGCAGCGCCCGGAAGGCTCCTAATGAAAAACTGTTTTTT
>TRBJ1-5|NA|NA|TRBV30
CAWSRTEELQPQHF
TGTGCCTGGAGTAGGACAGAAGAGCTTCAGCCCCAGCATTTT
>TRBJ1-2|TRBD1|NA|TRBV5-5
CASSLGPGTETMGYTF
TGTGCCAGCAGCTTGGGACCCGGGACAGAGACTATGGGCTACACCTTC
>TRBJ2-5|TRBD1|NA|TRBV5-1
CASSLAGQSQRETQYF
TGCGCCAGCAGCTTGGCGGGACAGTCCCAGAGGGAGACCCAGTACTTC
>TRBJ2-5|TRBD2|NA|TRBV14
CASSQVYREGEGETQYF
TGTGCCAGCAGCCAAGTATATCGGGAGGGAGAGGGAGAGACCCAGTACTTC
>TRBJ1-1|NA|NA|TRBV18
CASSPAGGGSYTEAFF
TGTGCCAGCTCACCCGCGGGTGGGGGCTCTTACACTGAAGCTTTCTTT
>TRBJ1-1|TRBD1|NA|TRBV6-5
CASMRGGGNTEAFF
TGTGCCAGCATGCGTGGAGGGGGCAACACTGAAGCTTTCTTT
>TRBJ1-3|NA|NA|TRBV6-6
CASSFTAGLHGDTIYF
TGTGCCAGCAGTTTTACAGCAGGGTTGCATGGGGACACCATATATTTT
>TRBJ1-5|NA|NA|TRBV7-8
CASSTITGSQPQHF
TGTGCCAGCAGCACCATAACAGGGAGCCAGCCCCAGCATTTT
>TRBJ2-3|NA|NA|TRBV10-3
CAISSGVGPDTQYF
TGTGCCATCAGTAGTGGAGTGGGCCCAGATACGCAGTATTTT
>TRBJ1-1|TRBD1|NA|TRBV11-2
CASSKLTGSNTEAFF
TGTGCCAGCAGTAAATTGACAGGGAGTAACACTGAAGCTTTCTTT
>TRBJ2-1|NA|NA|TRBV11-3
CASSFRGLYNEQFF
TGTGCCAGCAGCTTTCGGGGCCTATACAATGAGCAGTTCTTC
>TRBJ2-1|NA|NA|TRBV11-2
CASSLVRANEQFF
TGTGCCAGCAGCTTAGTAAGGGCGAATGAGCAGTTCTTC
>TRBJ2-5|NA|NA|TRBV30
CAWTSGGGETQYF
TGTGCCTGGACCTCAGGAGGGGGGGAGACCCAGTACTTC
>TRBJ2-2|TRBD1|NA|TRBV28
CASNYRGENTGELFF
TGTGCCAGCAATTACAGGGGCGAGAACACCGGGGAGCTGTTTTTT
>TRBJ1-4|NA|NA|TRBV6-5
CASRAGGYEKLFF
TGTGCCAGCAGGGCGGGCGGATATGAAAAACTGTTTTTT
>TRBJ2-6|NA|NA|TRBV11-3
CASSSSAGRTGANVLTF
TGTGCCAGCAGCTCGTCGGCAGGAAGGACTGGGGCCAACGTCCTGACTTTC
>TRBJ2-7|TRBD1|few|TRBV6-1
CASGQERFHEQYF
TGTGCCAGTGGACAGGAGAGGTTTCACGAGCAGTACTTC
>TRBJ2-4|NA|NA|TRBV4-3
CASSQDPGLGRNIQYF
TGCGCCAGCAGCCAAGATCCTGGCCTAGGTAGAAACATTCAGTACTTC
>TRBJ1-5|NA|few|TRBV19
CASSPVGVDNQPQHF
TGTGCCAGTAGTCCAGTGGGGGTGGACAATCAGCCCCAGCATTTT
>TRBJ1-1|TRBD1|NA|TRBV29-1
CSVDMGNRGISEAFF
TGCAGCGTTGACATGGGGAACAGGGGGATAAGTGAAGCTTTCTTT
>TRBJ1-2|NA|NA|TRBV19
CASSIVGQFNGYTF
TGTGCCAGTAGTATTGTTGGACAGTTTAATGGCTACACCTTC
>TRBJ1-5|TRBD1|NA|TRBV27
CASSLGGGQGYQPQHF
TGTGCCAGCAGTTTAGGAGGGGGACAGGGGTACCAGCCCCAGCATTTT
>TRBJ2-6|TRBD1|NA|TRBV5-1
CASSRDGQANSGANVLTF
TGCGCCAGCAGCCGGGACGGACAGGCCAACTCTGGGGCCAACGTCCTGACTTTC
>TRBJ2-3|TRBD2|NA|TRBV5-1
CASSLEASGGTDTQYF
TGCGCCAGCAGCTTGGAGGCTAGCGGGGGCACAGATACGCAGTATTTT
>TRBJ1-2|NA|NA|TRBV19
CASSSSRNYGYTF
TGTGCCAGTAGTAGTTCTCGAAACTATGGCTACACCTTC
>TRBJ2-3|TRBD2|NA|TRBV5-1
CASSVGLAASTDTQYF
TGCGCCAGCAGCGTCGGACTAGCGGCGTCCACAGATACGCAGTATTTT
>TRBJ1-2|NA|few|TRBV30
CAWSVRRVGNYGYTF
TGTGCCTGGAGTGTACGCAGGGTCGGGAACTATGGCTACACCTTC
>TRBJ1-2|TRBD1|NA|TRBV10-3
CAIRGDRENYGYTF
TGTGCCATCAGAGGGGACAGGGAAAACTATGGCTACACCTTC
>TRBJ2-1|NA|NA|TRBV28
CASSPSGGIGEQFF
TGTGCCAGCAGTCCCTCTGGGGGAATAGGTGAGCAGTTCTTC
>TRBJ2-7|NA|NA|TRBV30
CAWSRGVTSGSYEQYF
TGTGCCTGGAGTAGGGGGGTAACCTCGGGGAGTTACGAGCAGTACTTC
>TRBJ2-3|TRBD2|NA|TRBV5-1
CASSLGTSATQYF
TGCGCCAGCAGCTTGGGGACTAGCGCCACGCAGTATTTT
>TRBJ2-1|NA|NA|TRBV15
CATSRDLGDNEQFF
TGTGCCACCAGCAGAGATTTAGGAGACAATGAGCAGTTCTTC
>TRBJ2-3|TRBD2|NA|TRBV4-3
CASSQDPSGSPDTQYF
TGCGCCAGCAGCCAAGACCCAAGCGGGAGCCCAGATACGCAGTATTTT
>TRBJ1-5|TRBD1|NA|TRBV28
CASRAGGSNQPQHF
TGTGCCAGCAGGGCAGGGGGTAGCAATCAGCCCCAGCATTTT